This T cell receptor (beta chain) is drawn from a study of beta chain features in type 1 diabetes. Overall study results and limits: People with Type 1 diabetes carried modestly yet significantly shorter TCRB CDR3s in all four CD4+ subsets.

As every portion of the isolated RNA was reverse transcribed, the sequencing read expressed TCRB transcripts. Generated by immunoSEQ multiplex PCR, the TCRdb table keeps only in-frame clones and is missing some. The sample shows fewer than 350,000 clones, over 12% of them seen only once. This clone was seen a few times. What it binds is unknown. The CDR3 has 16 amino acids. Unmatched junction bases numbered 10, after V lost 0 bases and J lost 6 bases. Germline V gene data show CDR1 as SGDLS and CDR2 as YYNGEE. The receptor was isolated from a man between 18 and 29 years old with type 1 diabetes. J is TRBJ2-7 and V is TRBV9; 9 bases agree with TRBD2. The specimen was naive CD4+ T cells from blood. The chain's CDR3 is CASSVALLAGRLEQYF. The DNA of the CDR3 is TGTGCCAGCAGCGTAGCTCTCCTAGCGGGAAGGCTCGAGCAGTACTTC.